This entry lists 8 T cell receptor beta chains sequenced from one sample in a study of beta chain features in type 1 diabetes. Reverse transcription of all isolated RNA meant that expressed TCRB transcripts were sequenced. Method: immunoSEQ multiplex PCR; TCRdb's copy keeps in-frame clones and lacks some. The profile shows hundreds of thousands of clones, less than 9.5% of them singletons. The sample was central memory CD4+ T cells from blood. The receptors derive from a woman between 18 and 29 years old in good health.

This clone was counted ten times or more. This chain links TRBV6-1 with TRBJ1-5; tentative D call: TRBD1 (5 bases). The CDR3 consists of 15 residues. V was cut by 4 bases and J by 6 bases, with 16 bases left in between. Germline V lookup: CDR1 MNHNS, CDR2 SASEGT. CDR3 in DNA: TGTGCCAGCAGTGCATGGCAGGGAGGTAGTCAGCCCCAGCATTTT. Protein product: CASSAWQGGSQPQHF.

This clone was counted a few times. J is TRBJ2-3 and V is TRBV7-9; 12 nucleotides line up with TRBD2. Germline CDR1 and CDR2: SEHNR and FQNEAQ (reference sequence). J was trimmed by 5 bases and V by 5 bases; bases with no gene match: 2. The CDR3 totals 14 residues. The CDR3 nucleotides are TGTGCCAGCAGCGCTAGCGGGAGGGGAGATACGCAGTATTTT. As protein: CASSASGRGDTQYF.

V usage is TRBV20-1 and J usage is TRBJ1-2; D is undetermined. In germline, CDR1 is DFQATT, CDR2 SNEGSKA (reference sequence). Deletions cut 0 bases from V and 6 bases from J, with 5 bases between. The CDR3 is made up of 11 amino acids. The CDR3 region has the DNA TGCAGTGCTAGAGATAAACATGGCTACACCTTC. It yields the protein CSARDKHGYTF.

In this sample, this clone turned up a few times. This chain links TRBV5-1 with TRBJ2-5, with D possibly being TRBD1 (5 bases). CDR3 size: 13 residues. V lost 5 bases, J lost 2 bases, and 10 bases lay in between. Germline V gene lookup returns CDR1 SGHRS and CDR2 YFSETQ. The CDR3 protein is CASRGATQETQYF. CDR3 DNA: TGCGCCAGCAGAGGGGCCACTCAAGAGACCCAGTACTTC.

This clone was counted only a few times. The chain employs TRBV6-4 and TRBJ1-5; D not resolved. The V gene lost 6 bases and the J gene lost 4 bases, with 10 bases spanning the gap. Germline CDR1 and CDR2: MRHNA and SNTAGT. The CDR3 sequence is 13 residues long. CDR3 residues: CASSQEENQPQHF. CDR3 DNA: TGTGCCAGCAGCCAGGAAGAGAATCAGCCCCAGCATTTT.

This clone was seen a few times. V and J are TRBV28 and TRBJ2-3, with D possibly matching TRBD2 (7 bases). Trimming removed 8 bases from V and 2 bases from J, with 20 bases in between. Germline V lookup: CDR1 MDHEN, CDR2 SYDVKM. The CDR3 totals 16 residues. CDR3 sequence: CASQRGGAAHTDTQYF. The DNA for the CDR3 is TGTGCCAGCCAGAGGGGGGGGGCAGCCCACACAGATACGCAGTATTTT. The entire variable domain, with the rest obtained from reference TRBV28 and TRBJ2-3, is as follows: DVKVTQSSRYLVKRTGEKVFLECVQDMDHENMFWYRQDPGLGLRLIYFSYDVKMKEKGDIPEGYSVSREKKERFSLILESASTNQTSMYLCASQRGGAAHTDTQYFGPGTRLTVL.

J is TRBJ2-1 and V is TRBV5-1; tentatively, D is TRBD1 or TRBD2 (5 bases each). Germline CDR1 SGHRS, CDR2 YFSETQ. V was shortened by 2 bases and J by 4 bases, with 13 bases between the two germline ends. The CDR3 contains 15 residues. CDR3 DNA sequence: TGCGCCAGCAGCTTCGCCGGGGCTACTTACAATGAGCAGTTCTTC. This sequence encodes CASSFAGATYNEQFF.

This clone showed up just a few times. The chain uses TRBV28 and TRBJ2-5, with a tentative D call TRBD1 (6 bases). V lost 7 bases, J lost 5 bases, and 20 bases lay in between. Looked up from germline, CDR1 is MDHEN and CDR2 is SYDVKM. The CDR3 has 15 amino acids. The CDR3 sequence is CASTSSGTGLETQYF. CDR3 in DNA: TGTGCCAGCACCTCGTCCGGAACAGGGTTGGAGACCCAGTACTTC.